The T cell receptor beta chain described here comes from a study of T cell responses to AZD1222 COVID-19 vaccine. As concerns this clone: As yet, its antigen is unknown.

Whether given at about 4 or about 12 weeks, second doses were pooled. Study findings and constraints: Variant regions that are unmutated are reportedly the target of nearly half of spike-specific TCRs. Only five to seven individuals given AZD1222 were seropositive at baseline.

Measured with immunoSEQ multiplex PCR; TCRdb has only the in-frame clones, and not every one. This sample has around 150,000 clones, with approximately 90% found just once. The CDR3 has 18 amino acids. Losses at the gene ends were 3 bases for V and 1 base for J; bases not matched to a gene: 7. Germline V gives CDR1 KGHSH, CDR2 LQKENI. The TCR originated in an adult who received the AZD1222 COVID-19 vaccine. Here the sequenced sample was peripheral blood, taken 28 days after the second AZD1222 dose. V is TRBV18 and J is TRBJ1-5; TRBD1 matches at 12 bases. CDR3 sequence: CASSPVPGQGASNQPQHF. As DNA, the CDR3 is TGTGCCAGCTCACCCGTCCCGGGACAGGGGGCGAGCAATCAGCCCCAGCATTTT. The full variable domain, rest sourced from reference TRBV18 and TRBJ1-5, is NAGVMQNPRHLVRRRGQEARLRCSPMKGHSHVYWYRQLPEEGLKFMVYLQKENIIDESGMPKERFSAEFPKEGPSILRIQQVVRGDSAAYFCASSPVPGQGASNQPQHFGDGTRLSIL.